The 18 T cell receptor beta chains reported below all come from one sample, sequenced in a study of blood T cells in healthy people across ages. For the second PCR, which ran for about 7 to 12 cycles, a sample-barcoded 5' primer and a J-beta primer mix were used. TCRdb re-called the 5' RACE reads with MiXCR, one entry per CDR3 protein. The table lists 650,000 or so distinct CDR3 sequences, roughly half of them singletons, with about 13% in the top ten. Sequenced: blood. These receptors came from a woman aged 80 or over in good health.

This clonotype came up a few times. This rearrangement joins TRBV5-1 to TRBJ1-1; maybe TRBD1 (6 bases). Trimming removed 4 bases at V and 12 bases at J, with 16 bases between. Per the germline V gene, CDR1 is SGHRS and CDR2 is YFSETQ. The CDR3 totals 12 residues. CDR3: CASSPGRTVPFF. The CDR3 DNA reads TGCGCCAGCAGCCCGGGGAGGACAGTCCCTTTCTTT.

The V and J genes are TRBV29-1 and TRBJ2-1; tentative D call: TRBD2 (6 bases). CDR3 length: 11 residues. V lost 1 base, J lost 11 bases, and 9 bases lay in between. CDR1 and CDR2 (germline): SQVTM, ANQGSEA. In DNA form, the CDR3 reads TGCAGCGTTGAAGTGGGGGGTAAGCAGTTCTTC. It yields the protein CSVEVGGKQFF.

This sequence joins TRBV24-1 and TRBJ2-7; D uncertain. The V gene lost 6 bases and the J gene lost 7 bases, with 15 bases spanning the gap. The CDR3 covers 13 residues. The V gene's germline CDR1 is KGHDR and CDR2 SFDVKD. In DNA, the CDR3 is TGTGCCACCAGTCAAGCTGCCTTCAATGAGCAGTACTTC. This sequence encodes CATSQAAFNEQYF.

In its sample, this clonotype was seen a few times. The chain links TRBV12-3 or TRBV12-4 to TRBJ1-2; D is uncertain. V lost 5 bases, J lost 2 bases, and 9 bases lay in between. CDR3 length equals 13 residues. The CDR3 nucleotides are TGTGCCAGCAGTGTGATTCGGAACTATGGCTACACCTTC. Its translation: CASSVIRNYGYTF.

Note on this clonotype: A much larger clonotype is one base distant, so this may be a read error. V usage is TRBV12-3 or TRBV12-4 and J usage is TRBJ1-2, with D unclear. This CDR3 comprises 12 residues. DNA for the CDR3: TGCGCCTCAGCGTCGGACTACTATGTCTACACCTTC. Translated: CASASDYYVYTF.

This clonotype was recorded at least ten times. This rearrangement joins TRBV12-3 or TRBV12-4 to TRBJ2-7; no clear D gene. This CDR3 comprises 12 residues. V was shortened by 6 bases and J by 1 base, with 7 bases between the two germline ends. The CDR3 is CASSFRSYEQYF. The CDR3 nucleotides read TGTGCCAGCAGCTTTCGGTCCTACGAGCAGTACTTC.

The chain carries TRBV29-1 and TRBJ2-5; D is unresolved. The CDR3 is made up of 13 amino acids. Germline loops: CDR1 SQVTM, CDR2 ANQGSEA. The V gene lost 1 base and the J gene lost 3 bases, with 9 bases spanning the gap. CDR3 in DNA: TGCAGCGTTGAAGTGCAGCCCGAAGAGACCCAGTACTTC. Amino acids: CSVEVQPEETQYF.

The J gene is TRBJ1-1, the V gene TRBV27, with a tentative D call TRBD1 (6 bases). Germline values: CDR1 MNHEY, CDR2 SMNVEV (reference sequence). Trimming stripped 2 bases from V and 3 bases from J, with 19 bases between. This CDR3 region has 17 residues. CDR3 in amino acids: CASSLSRGEGQDTEAFF. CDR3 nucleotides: TGTGCCAGCAGTTTAAGCAGGGGAGAGGGTCAGGACACTGAAGCTTTCTTT.

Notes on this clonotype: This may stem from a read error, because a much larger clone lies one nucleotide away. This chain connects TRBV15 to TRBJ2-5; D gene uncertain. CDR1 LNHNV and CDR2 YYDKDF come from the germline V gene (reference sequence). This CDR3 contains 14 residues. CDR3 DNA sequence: TGTGCCACCAGCCTCCATTGGGGTCAAGAGGCCCAGTACTTC. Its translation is CATSLHWGQEAQYF.

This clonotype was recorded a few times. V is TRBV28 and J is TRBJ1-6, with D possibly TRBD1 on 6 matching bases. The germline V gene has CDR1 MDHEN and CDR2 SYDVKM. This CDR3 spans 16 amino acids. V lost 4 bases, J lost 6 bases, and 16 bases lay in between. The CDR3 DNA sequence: TGTGCCAGCAGTTCCACGACAGGTGGAGGTAATTCACCCCTCCACTTT. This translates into CASSSTTGGGNSPLHF. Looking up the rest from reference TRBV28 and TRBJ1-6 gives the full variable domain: DVKVTQSSRYLVKRTGEKVFLECVQDMDHENMFWYRQDPGLGLRLIYFSYDVKMKEKGDIPEGYSVSREKKERFSLILESASTNQTSMYLCASSSTTGGGNSPLHFGNGTRLTVT.

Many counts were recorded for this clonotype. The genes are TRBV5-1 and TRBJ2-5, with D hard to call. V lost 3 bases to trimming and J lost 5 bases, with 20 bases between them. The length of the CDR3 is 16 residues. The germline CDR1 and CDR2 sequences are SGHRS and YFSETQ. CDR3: CASSSSLIYYGETQYF. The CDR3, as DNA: TGCGCCAGCAGCTCGAGTCTGATCTATTACGGGGAGACCCAGTACTTC.

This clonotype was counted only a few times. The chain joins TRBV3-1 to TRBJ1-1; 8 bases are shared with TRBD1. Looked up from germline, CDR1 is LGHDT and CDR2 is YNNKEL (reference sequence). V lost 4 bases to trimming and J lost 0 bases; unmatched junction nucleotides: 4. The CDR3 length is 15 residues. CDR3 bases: TGTGCCAGCAGCCCGTACAGGGGGATGAACACTGAAGCTTTCTTT. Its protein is CASSPYRGMNTEAFF. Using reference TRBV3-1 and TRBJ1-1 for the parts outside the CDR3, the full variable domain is DTAVSQTPKYLVTQMGNDKSIKCEQNLGHDTMYWYKQDSKKFLKIMFSYNNKELIINETVPNRFSPKSPDKAHLNLHINSLELGDSAVYFCASSPYRGMNTEAFFGQGTRLTVV.

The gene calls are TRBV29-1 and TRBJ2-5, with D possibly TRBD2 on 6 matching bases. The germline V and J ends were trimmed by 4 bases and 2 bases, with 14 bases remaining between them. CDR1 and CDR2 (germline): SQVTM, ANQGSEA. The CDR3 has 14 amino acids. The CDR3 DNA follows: TGCAGCGTTGTTAGGAGGGGAGGTCAAGAGACCCAGTACTTC. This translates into CSVVRRGGQETQYF.

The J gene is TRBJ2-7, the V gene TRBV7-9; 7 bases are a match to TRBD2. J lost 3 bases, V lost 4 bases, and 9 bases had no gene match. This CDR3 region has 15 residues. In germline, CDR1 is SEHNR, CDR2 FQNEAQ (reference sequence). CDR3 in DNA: TGTGCCAGCAGCTCTGCGGCGGGAGCGCTCTACGAGCAGTACTTC. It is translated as CASSSAAGALYEQYF.

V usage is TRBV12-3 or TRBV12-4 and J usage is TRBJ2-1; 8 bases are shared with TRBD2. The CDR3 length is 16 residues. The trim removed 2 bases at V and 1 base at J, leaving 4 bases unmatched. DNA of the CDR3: TGTGCCAGCAGTTTATTCGGGGGGGCATCCTACAATGAGCAGTTCTTC. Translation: CASSLFGGASYNEQFF.

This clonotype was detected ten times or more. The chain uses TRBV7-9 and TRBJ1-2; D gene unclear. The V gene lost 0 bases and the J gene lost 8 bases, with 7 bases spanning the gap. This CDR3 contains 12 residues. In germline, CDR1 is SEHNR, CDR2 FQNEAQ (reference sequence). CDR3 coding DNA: TGTGCCAGCAGCTTAGCCCAATGGGGCTACACCTTC. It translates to CASSLAQWGYTF.

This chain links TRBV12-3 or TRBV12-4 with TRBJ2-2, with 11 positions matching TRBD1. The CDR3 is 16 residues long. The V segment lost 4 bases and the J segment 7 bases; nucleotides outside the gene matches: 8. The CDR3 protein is CASSSGQGARGGELFF. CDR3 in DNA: TGTGCCAGCAGTTCTGGACAGGGGGCGCGTGGCGGGGAGCTGTTTTTT.

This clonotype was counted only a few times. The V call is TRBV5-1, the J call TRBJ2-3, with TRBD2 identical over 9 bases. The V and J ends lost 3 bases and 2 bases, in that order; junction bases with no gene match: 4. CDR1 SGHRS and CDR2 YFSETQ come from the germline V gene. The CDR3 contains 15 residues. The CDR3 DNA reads TGCGCCAGCAGCTACCTAGCGGGGACCACAGATACGCAGTATTTT. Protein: CASSYLAGTTDTQYF.